This is a list of T cell receptor beta chains from one sample in a study of blood T cell repertoires in COVID-19. Sequenced by immunoSEQ multiplex PCR; TCRdb stores in-frame clones only, minus some. The sample shows about 42,000 clones, 89% of them seen only once. The specimen was peripheral blood. These receptors were obtained from a human donor in a cohort sampled during active COVID-19. The CDR3 runs from the conserved cysteine through the conserved F or W. The order of the fields is D gene, clone size, J gene, V gene, CDR3 protein, CDR3 DNA. A D gene is named only where the DNA matches it firmly. Clone size is shown for a subset of rows, as once, few, many or a class of expanded clone.

D: -
size: -
J: TRBJ1-2
V: TRBV9
CDR3: CASSVSSYGYTF
DNA: TGTGCCAGCAGCGTTTCGTCCTATGGCTACACCTTC

D: -
size: -
J: TRBJ1-5
V: TRBV7-9
CDR3: CASSSSETTSNQPQHF
DNA: TGTGCCAGCAGCTCCTCCGAGACGACAAGCAATCAGCCCCAGCATTTT

D: -
size: -
J: TRBJ2-7
V: TRBV6-5
CDR3: CASGQGPSYEQYF
DNA: TGTGCCAGCGGCCAGGGCCCCTCCTACGAGCAGTACTTC

D: -
size: -
J: TRBJ1-4
V: TRBV18
CDR3: CASSPQENEKLFF
DNA: TGTGCCAGCTCACCCCAAGAGAATGAAAAACTGTTTTTT

D: -
size: once
J: TRBJ1-5
V: TRBV7-8
CDR3: CASSLGPYNQPQHF
DNA: TGTGCCAGCAGCTTGGGGCCCTATAATCAGCCCCAGCATTTT

D: -
size: -
J: TRBJ1-2
V: TRBV6-6
CDR3: CASSPLAGHTF
DNA: TGTGCCAGCAGTCCACTAGCTGGACACACCTTC

D: TRBD1
size: -
J: TRBJ2-6
V: TRBV4-1
CDR3: CASSQGQGLTGANVLTF
DNA: TGCGCCAGCAGCCAGGGACAGGGATTGACTGGGGCCAACGTCCTGACTTTC

D: -
size: once
J: TRBJ2-7
V: TRBV19
CDR3: CASRPGAGYEQYF
DNA: TGTGCCAGTAGACCGGGAGCGGGTTACGAGCAGTACTTC

D: TRBD1
size: -
J: TRBJ1-6
V: TRBV2
CDR3: CASLKPGQQNSPLHF
DNA: TGTGCCAGCCTAAAACCGGGACAGCAAAATTCACCCCTCCACTTT

D: TRBD1
size: -
J: TRBJ2-7
V: TRBV6-6
CDR3: CASSYGSGQGQYEQYF
DNA: TGTGCCAGCAGTTACGGTTCGGGACAGGGGCAATACGAGCAGTACTTC

D: -
size: -
J: TRBJ2-7
V: TRBV29-1
CDR3: CSVEGRGHEQYF
DNA: TGCAGCGTTGAAGGCAGGGGCCACGAGCAGTACTTC

D: -
size: -
J: TRBJ2-7
V: TRBV19
CDR3: CASSGPPRLGSRFSYEQYF
DNA: TGTGCCAGTTCCGGACCTCCGAGACTAGGTTCTCGTTTCTCCTACGAGCAGTACTTC

D: TRBD1
size: -
J: TRBJ1-1
V: TRBV2
CDR3: CASTKTGGNTEAFF
DNA: TGTGCCAGCACTAAAACAGGGGGCAACACTGAAGCTTTCTTT

D: -
size: -
J: TRBJ1-5
V: TRBV28
CDR3: CASSLGGLSNQPQHF
DNA: TGTGCCAGCAGCTTGGGGGGGTTAAGCAATCAGCCCCAGCATTTT

D: -
size: -
J: TRBJ2-7
V: TRBV3-1/TRBV3-2
CDR3: CASSQEGQLYEQYF
DNA: TGTGCCAGCAGCCAAGAGGGGCAGCTCTACGAGCAGTACTTC

D: -
size: once
J: TRBJ1-1
V: TRBV19
CDR3: CASSPGREAFF
DNA: TGTGCCAGTAGTCCCGGGAGAGAAGCTTTCTTT

D: TRBD1
size: once
J: TRBJ2-5
V: TRBV6-5
CDR3: CASSRQGRETQYF
DNA: TGTGCCAGCAGTCGACAGGGACGCGAGACCCAGTACTTC